Below are 19 T cell receptor beta chains sequenced from a single sample in a study of T cell responses to AZD1222 COVID-19 vaccine. Clones were read by immunoSEQ multiplex PCR, and TCRdb kept only the in-frame ones, dropping some. Among 100,000 to 150,000 clones, about 90% were seen once, and the ten largest hold roughly 8%. The sequences come from peripheral blood, collected on day 0 of AZD1222 vaccination. Source of these receptors: an adult in good health.

V is TRBV6-5 and J is TRBJ1-1; 10 bases map to TRBD1. Germline CDR1 and CDR2: MNHEY and SVGAGI. The trim removed 6 bases at V and 6 bases at J, leaving 7 bases unmatched. The CDR3 consists of 14 residues. CDR3 sequence (DNA): TGTGCCAGCAGGCCCGGACAGGGGGTTTCTGAAGCTTTCTTT. Translating gives CASRPGQGVSEAFF.

J is TRBJ2-3 and V is TRBV10-3; TRBD2 agrees at 9 bases. CDR3 length: 13 residues. The V and J ends lost 10 bases and 2 bases, in that order; junction bases with no gene match: 4. The V gene's germline CDR1 is ENHRY and CDR2 SYGVKD. Here the CDR3 DNA reads TGTGCCACCCAGCGGGAGGTCACAGATACGCAGTATTTT. Its protein is CATQREVTDTQYF.

The chain employs TRBV6-6 and TRBJ1-2; 7 bases align to TRBD1. With 6 bases clipped from V and 2 bases from J, the junction kept 3 bases outside the gene matches. The CDR3 runs to 13 residues. From germline, CDR1 is MNHNY and CDR2 SVGAGI (reference sequence). The CDR3 is CASRTGENYGYTF. The CDR3 nucleotides are TGTGCCAGCAGAACAGGGGAAAACTATGGCTACACCTTC.

The rearrangement uses TRBV5-5 and TRBJ1-4; D possibly corresponds to TRBD1 (5 bases). CDR1 and CDR2 (germline): SGHKS, YYEKEE (reference sequence). Trimming cost V 0 bases and J 8 bases, with 14 bases left between them. CDR3 length: 15 amino acids. The CDR3, as DNA: TGTGCCAGCAGCTTGGTGGGGCAGGCGTTCGAAAAACTGTTTTTT. Translated, it gives CASSLVGQAFEKLFF.

This rearrangement joins TRBV7-2 to TRBJ2-1, with 9 bases lining up with TRBD1. V was clipped by 5 bases and J by 6 bases; unmatched bases: 14. Per the germline V gene, CDR1 is SGHTA and CDR2 is FQGNSA. The CDR3 runs 17 residues. The CDR3 reads CASSPTTPGTGSNEQFF. In DNA form, the CDR3 reads TGTGCCAGCAGCCCTACCACGCCCGGGACAGGGTCCAATGAGCAGTTCTTC.

This clone was seen once. V gene TRBV5-1 combines with J gene TRBJ2-3, with D tentatively TRBD1 or TRBD2 (5 bases each). Trimming took off 2 bases at V and 4 bases at J, with 14 bases between the two ends. The germline V gene encodes CDR1 SGHRS and CDR2 YFSETQ. The CDR3 extends over 15 amino acids. The chain's CDR3 is CASSFGGVRSDTQYF. In nucleotides, the CDR3 is TGCGCCAGCAGCTTTGGGGGAGTTCGTTCAGATACGCAGTATTTT.

The J gene is TRBJ1-1, the V gene TRBV19; the D is unclear. V lost 9 bases and J 1 base, leaving 12 bases between the germline ends. The V gene's germline CDR1 is LNHDA and CDR2 SQIVND (reference sequence). CDR3 length: 13 residues. The CDR3: CASGPWGNTEAFF. The CDR3 region has the DNA TGTGCCAGCGGCCCTTGGGGGAACACTGAAGCTTTCTTT.

This clone was detected a few times. The chain carries TRBV19 and TRBJ2-1, with 8 bases matching TRBD1. The CDR3 has 13 residues. CDR1 LNHDA and CDR2 SQIVND come from the germline V gene (reference sequence). The V segment lost 8 bases and the J segment 7 bases; nucleotides outside the gene matches: 7. Written as DNA, the CDR3 is TGTGCCAGTCAGACAGGGACAGGAAATGAGCAGTTCTTC. Its protein product is CASQTGTGNEQFF.

In DNA, the CDR3 is TGCGCCAGCAGCTTGGGGCCTACGGACTATCTAGTTGTAGGGAAAGAGACCCAGTACTTC. It yields the protein CASSLGPTDYLVVGKETQYF. The chain is built from TRBV5-1 and TRBJ2-5; weak D call: TRBD2 (6 bases). V lost 0 bases, J lost 3 bases, and 27 bases lay in between. Germline CDR1 and CDR2: SGHRS and YFSETQ. The CDR3 extends over 20 amino acids.

The chain has TRBV7-2 and TRBJ2-2, with 7 bases matching TRBD2. The CDR3 covers 17 residues. J gave up 1 base and V 4 bases, and 9 bases lay outside the gene matches. Per the germline V gene, CDR1 is SGHTA and CDR2 is FQGNSA. The CDR3 spells CASSSPGAGVNTGELFF. CDR3 in DNA: TGTGCCAGCAGCTCACCTGGGGCGGGAGTGAACACCGGGGAGCTGTTTTTT.

V gene TRBV5-4 combines with J gene TRBJ1-4; 7 bases align to TRBD1. The CDR3 has 14 residues. Germline V CDR1 and CDR2: SGHNT, YYREEE (reference sequence). J lost 7 bases, V lost 0 bases, and 3 bases had no gene match. The CDR3 DNA sequence: TGTGCCAGCAGCTTGGGCAGGGGGACTGAAAAACTGTTTTTT. It encodes CASSLGRGTEKLFF.

The J gene is TRBJ1-3, the V gene TRBV4-1, with a weak D call TRBD1 (5 bases). V lost 4 bases to trimming and J lost 0 bases, with 10 bases between them. CDR3 length: 15 amino acids. Germline CDR1 is MGHRA and CDR2 is YSYEKL. CDR3 loop: CASSRGRGSGNTIYF. The CDR3 DNA follows: TGCGCCAGCAGCCGGGGGAGAGGCTCTGGAAACACCATATATTTT.

J is TRBJ2-5 and V is TRBV7-2; perhaps TRBD2 as D (6 bases). This CDR3 has 13 amino acids. Germline lookup yields CDR1 SGHTA and CDR2 FQGNSA. The V gene lost 3 bases and the J gene lost 4 bases, with 9 bases spanning the gap. In nucleotides, the CDR3 is TGTGCCAGCAGCTTCGGGGGTGGAGAGACCCAGTACTTC. Translating gives CASSFGGGETQYF.

This chain connects TRBV19 to TRBJ2-7; no reliable D call. The germline V and J ends were trimmed by 5 bases and 0 bases, with 11 bases remaining between them. This CDR3 contains 14 residues. The germline V gene has CDR1 LNHDA and CDR2 SQIVND (reference sequence). The CDR3 nucleotides are TGTGCCAGTAGTGTGTCCGGCATCTCCTACGAGCAGTACTTC. Amino acids: CASSVSGISYEQYF.

The CDR3 DNA is TGTGCCAGCGCTTTTCCGGGCTCCTACGAGCAGTACTTC. The encoded protein is CASAFPGSYEQYF. This rearrangement joins TRBV28 to TRBJ2-7, with D hard to call. The germline gives CDR1 MDHEN, CDR2 SYDVKM. The germline V and J ends were trimmed by 8 bases and 0 bases, with 11 bases remaining between them. The CDR3 has 13 residues.

This chain connects TRBV4-1 to TRBJ1-5, with D unclear. V was shortened by 6 bases and J by 4 bases, with 19 bases between the two germline ends. CDR3 length: 16 amino acids. Germline V CDR1 and CDR2: MGHRA, YSYEKL. The CDR3 region has the DNA TGCGCCAGCAGTAACCCAGATATTCTCGGGAATCAGCCCCAGCATTTT. Encoded protein: CASSNPDILGNQPQHF.

The V call is TRBV9, the J call TRBJ2-5, with 7 bases matching TRBD1. Per the germline V gene, CDR1 is SGDLS and CDR2 is YYNGEE. The junction had 3 bases not matched to a gene; V was cut back by 3 bases and J by 4 bases. The CDR3 is 13 amino acids. The DNA of the CDR3 is TGTGCCAGCAGCGAACAGGGGCGAGAGACCCAGTACTTC. Translation: CASSEQGRETQYF.

The chain has TRBV27 and TRBJ1-1, with 11 bases fitting TRBD1. Germline CDR1 and CDR2: MNHEY and SMNVEV (reference sequence). The CDR3 totals 16 residues. Losses at the gene ends were 1 base for V and 2 bases for J; bases not matched to a gene: 3. DNA for the CDR3: TGTGCCAGCAGTTTATTGGGACAGGGGGGTAACACTGAAGCTTTCTTT. Amino acids: CASSLLGQGGNTEAFF.

The J gene is TRBJ1-1, the V gene TRBV29-1, with TRBD1 matching 8 bases. CDR1 and CDR2 (germline): SQVTM, ANQGSEA. The CDR3 has 13 amino acids. V trimming: 1 base; J trimming: 4 bases; junction bases outside the gene matches: 2. The DNA of the CDR3 is TGCAGCGTTGAAGGGACAGGGACCACTGAAGCTTTCTTT. It encodes CSVEGTGTTEAFF.